These T cell receptor beta chains were read from a single sample in a study of blood T cell repertoires in COVID-19. The repertoire was sequenced with immunoSEQ multiplex PCR; TCRdb's copy has only in-frame clones and lacks some. This table has 200,000 to 250,000 clones, approximately 78% appearing once. The material sequenced was peripheral blood. These receptor sequences come from a woman aged 80 or over with COVID-19, enrolled during active disease. The CDR3 runs from the conserved cysteine through the conserved F or W. The D gene is left open where the match is weak. Clone size is not always given. Where it is, it says once, few, many or a class for expanded clones.

>TRBD2|TRBJ2-2|TRBV4-3|NA
CASSQEAGGLNTGELFF
TGCGCCAGCAGCCAAGAAGCGGGAGGGCTCAACACCGGGGAGCTGTTTTTT
>TRBD2|TRBJ2-1|TRBV28|NA
CASSLAGTSGLNEQFF
TGTGCCAGCAGTTTGGCCGGGACTAGCGGCCTGAATGAGCAGTTCTTC
>TRBD1|TRBJ1-2|TRBV2|NA
CASLRTGTDYGYTF
TGTGCCAGCTTGCGGACAGGGACCGACTATGGCTACACCTTC
>TRBD1|TRBJ2-7|TRBV5-6|NA
CASSSGGSYEQYF
TGTGCCAGCAGCTCAGGGGGCTCCTACGAGCAGTACTTC
>NA|TRBJ1-3|TRBV5-1|few
CASSLTGWPISGNTIYF
TGCGCCAGCAGCCTAACAGGGTGGCCCATCTCTGGAAACACCATATATTTT
>TRBD2|TRBJ2-7|TRBV7-2|NA
CASSPTSGASYYEQYF
TGTGCCAGCAGCCCGACTAGCGGGGCTTCGTACTACGAGCAGTACTTC
>TRBD1|TRBJ1-5|TRBV18|NA
CASSSGGSNQPQHF
TGTGCCAGCTCATCAGGGGGGAGCAATCAGCCCCAGCATTTT
>NA|TRBJ2-5|TRBV5-1|NA
CASSNDRFQETQYF
TGCGCCAGCAGCAATGACAGATTCCAAGAGACCCAGTACTTC
>NA|TRBJ1-4|TRBV18|NA
CASSPSGATNEKLFF
TGTGCCAGCTCACCTTCAGGGGCAACTAATGAAAAACTGTTTTTT
>NA|TRBJ2-2|TRBV27|NA
CASSPRATNTGELFF
TGTGCCAGCAGTCCCCGCGCTACGAACACCGGGGAGCTGTTTTTT
>NA|TRBJ1-1|TRBV7-9|NA
CASSSIQVTEAFF
TGTGCCAGCAGCTCCATTCAGGTGACTGAAGCTTTCTTT
>TRBD1|TRBJ1-5|TRBV7-4|NA
CASRPGQKSNQPQHF
TGTGCCAGCAGACCGGGACAGAAAAGCAATCAGCCCCAGCATTTT
>TRBD1|TRBJ1-1|TRBV7-2|NA
CASSIRTGENTEAFF
TGTGCCAGCAGCATCAGGACAGGGGAGAACACTGAAGCTTTCTTT
>NA|TRBJ2-1|TRBV5-1|NA
CASSLRLAKGSYNEQFF
TGCGCCAGCAGCTTGAGGCTAGCGAAAGGTTCCTACAATGAGCAGTTCTTC
>TRBD1|TRBJ2-7|TRBV28|NA
CASSSGTVVYEQYF
TGTGCCAGCAGTTCAGGGACAGTAGTATACGAGCAGTACTTC
>NA|TRBJ2-3|TRBV4-3|NA
CASSQIDGGGDTQYF
TGCGCCAGCAGCCAGATAGATGGGGGGGGCGATACGCAGTATTTT
>NA|TRBJ1-1|TRBV6-5|NA
CASSLVGANTEAFF
TGTGCCAGCAGTCTTGTAGGAGCGAACACTGAAGCTTTCTTT
>NA|TRBJ1-6|TRBV7-3|NA
CASSFAGGSYNSPLHF
TGTGCCAGCAGCTTTGCCGGAGGCTCCTATAATTCACCCCTCCACTTT
>TRBD1|TRBJ1-1|TRBV7-2|NA
CASSLSQGQSKAFF
TGTGCCAGCAGCTTATCCCAGGGACAGTCCAAAGCTTTCTTT
>NA|TRBJ1-5|TRBV6-1|NA
CASSEAKYMGAQPQHF
TGTGCCAGCAGTGAAGCCAAATACATGGGAGCCCAGCCCCAGCATTTT
>NA|TRBJ2-3|TRBV5-1|few
CASSFNGRGTDTQYF
TGCGCCAGCAGCTTTAACGGGCGGGGCACAGATACGCAGTATTTT
>NA|TRBJ1-1|TRBV5-1|NA
CASSLAGPKAAEAFF
TGCGCCAGCAGCTTGGCCGGTCCAAAAGCCGCTGAAGCTTTCTTT
>NA|TRBJ2-6|TRBV10-3|NA
CAISAQGSGSGANVLTF
TGTGCCATCAGCGCGCAGGGCTCCGGTTCTGGGGCCAACGTCCTGACTTTC
>NA|TRBJ2-1|TRBV7-2|NA
CASSKDFRGQFF
TGTGCCAGCAGCAAGGACTTTCGGGGGCAGTTCTTC
>NA|TRBJ2-1|TRBV6-2/TRBV6-3|NA
CASSPERAGASHNEQFF
TGTGCCAGCAGCCCAGAACGCGCAGGGGCCAGTCACAATGAGCAGTTCTTC
>NA|TRBJ1-1|TRBV6-1|NA
CASSDRRRNTEAFF
TGTGCCAGCAGTGACCGACGGAGAAACACTGAAGCTTTCTTT
>NA|TRBJ1-2|TRBV28|NA
CASTPPGQPYYGYTF
TGTGCCAGCACCCCCCCCGGACAGCCCTACTATGGCTACACCTTC
>NA|TRBJ2-5|TRBV29-1|NA
CSVDEYQETQYF
TGCAGCGTTGATGAGTACCAAGAGACCCAGTACTTC
>TRBD2|TRBJ2-5|TRBV6-2/TRBV6-3|few
CASSYSSAGQETQYF
TGTGCCAGCAGTTACTCCTCAGCGGGACAAGAGACCCAGTACTTC
>NA|TRBJ2-1|TRBV30|once
CALEEGSSYNEQFF
TGTGCCCTGGAAGAAGGGAGCTCCTACAATGAGCAGTTCTTC
>NA|TRBJ1-2|TRBV20-1|NA
CSAREGYGYTF
TGCAGTGCGAGGGAAGGCTATGGCTACACCTTC
>TRBD1|TRBJ1-6|TRBV24-1|NA
CATSDLSVRQGSSYNSPLHF
TGTGCCACCAGTGATTTGTCTGTTCGACAGGGAAGCTCCTATAATTCACCCCTCCACTTT
>TRBD1|TRBJ1-2|TRBV5-4|NA
CASSLDRGVYTF
TGTGCCAGCAGCTTGGACAGGGGAGTCTACACCTTC
>TRBD2|TRBJ2-3|TRBV5-4|once
CAWKTGGPGTDTQYF
TGTGCCTGGAAGACGGGAGGGCCCGGCACAGATACGCAGTATTTT
>TRBD1|TRBJ1-5|TRBV6-5|NA
CASRFRGQGPQHF
TGTGCCAGCAGGTTCAGGGGGCAAGGGCCCCAGCATTTT
>TRBD2|TRBJ2-1|TRBV19|NA
CASSSGLAGGRRDEQFF
TGTGCCAGTAGTTCGGGACTAGCGGGAGGGCGGAGGGATGAGCAGTTCTTC
>TRBD1|TRBJ1-2|TRBV29-1|NA
CSVEAGTGNYGYTF
TGCAGCGTTGAGGCCGGGACAGGAAACTATGGCTACACCTTC
>NA|TRBJ1-2|TRBV5-1|NA
CASSLSGPPYGYTF
TGCGCCAGCAGCTTGTCTGGGCCCCCTTATGGCTACACCTTC
>NA|TRBJ1-3|TRBV3-1/TRBV3-2|hyperexpanded
CASSQEGTGLQNTIYF
TGTGCCAGCAGCCAGGAGGGAACAGGTCTCCAAAACACCATATATTTT
>NA|TRBJ1-2|TRBV10-3|NA
CAISQGGTGNYGYTF
TGTGCCATCAGTCAAGGCGGGACGGGAAACTATGGCTACACCTTC
>TRBD1|TRBJ1-6|TRBV28|NA
CATRDSNSPLHF
TGTGCCACCCGGGACAGCAATTCACCCCTCCACTTT
>TRBD1|TRBJ1-2|TRBV12-3/TRBV12-4|NA
CASSWTGGHGYTF
TGTGCCAGCAGTTGGACAGGGGGCCATGGCTACACCTTC
>NA|TRBJ1-2|TRBV20-1|NA
CSARPMGRSTF
TGCAGTGCTAGACCAATGGGGAGAAGCACCTTC
>NA|TRBJ1-1|TRBV6-5|NA
CASSPGDVSAEAFF
TGTGCCAGCAGTCCAGGGGATGTTTCGGCTGAAGCTTTCTTT
>NA|TRBJ1-1|TRBV7-9|NA
CASSPYGGPEAFF
TGTGCCAGCAGCCCATACGGGGGGCCTGAAGCTTTCTTT
>NA|TRBJ2-2|TRBV24-1|NA
CATRGTRTGELFF
TGTGCCACCAGAGGTACCAGGACCGGGGAGCTGTTTTTT
>TRBD2|TRBJ2-3|TRBV4-2|NA
CASSHWLAGGPGDTQYF
TGTGCCAGCAGCCATTGGCTAGCGGGGGGGCCGGGGGATACGCAGTATTTT
>NA|TRBJ2-1|TRBV5-1|NA
CASSPTLGSSYNEQFF
TGCGCCAGCAGCCCTACCCTAGGGAGCTCCTACAATGAGCAGTTCTTC